The entry below describes one TCR beta chain. The antigen remains unidentified. This entry belongs to a study of post-analysis software for immune sequencing data. Overall study context: Courses of disease covered relapsing-remitting, secondary progressive and progressive-relapsing multiple sclerosis. General study points: Same-batch samples co-clustered strongly by F measure. Significantly lower normalized Chao1 diversity was seen in multiple sclerosis patients than in controls. Patients showed TRBV5-6, TRBV5-1 and TRBV20-1 among five TRBV segments more frequent than in controls.

Unique molecular identifiers were present in the TCR beta cDNA libraries. Input populations of about 0.9 to 10 million T cells gave rise to around 480,000 cDNA molecules. Via MiXCR, TCRdb re-called the PCR reads, giving one row per CDR3 protein. The table records about 810,000 distinct CDR3 sequences, approximately 53% of them present only once. CDR1 and CDR2 (germline): MNHEY, SVGAGI. After removal of 0 bases from V and 6 bases from J, the junction contained 8 bases not matched to a gene. The CDR3 runs 18 residues. The chain carries TRBV6-5 and TRBJ2-3, with TRBD2 matching over 14 bases. This clonotype originated in a girl aged 10 to 17 with multiple sclerosis. Sequencing was carried out using blood. The CDR3: CASSYSGLAGGEGDTQYF. CDR3 nucleotides: TGTGCCAGCAGTTACTCAGGACTAGCGGGGGGAGAAGGGGATACGCAGTATTTT.